This paragraph reports one T cell receptor (beta chain). How the authors handled the data: Amplified reference gene primers provided the basis for estimating nucleated cell counts. Using immunoSEQ multiplex PCR, the repertoire was profiled, and TCRdb retains in-frame clones only, with some absent. The DNA was the basis for D and trimming; V, J and clone size are from that table. The sample holds roughly 100,000 clones, 75% to 85% seen once. The CDR3 has 15 residues. With 0 bases removed from V and 4 bases from J, the gap between germline ends came to 10 bases. Per the germline V gene, CDR1 is LNHNV and CDR2 is YYDKDF (reference sequence). The source of the sample is a study of blood T cell repertoires in COVID-19.

The J gene is TRBJ1-3, the V gene TRBV15, with D maybe TRBD1 (5 bases). The sequencing sample was made of peripheral blood. The TCR comes from a human donor in a cohort sampled during active COVID-19. As DNA, the CDR3 is TGTGCCACCAGCAGAGATAGGGCAGGGGGAAACACCATATATTTT. The encoded protein is CATSRDRAGGNTIYF.